Reported below is one TCR beta chain. Clones were read by immunoSEQ multiplex PCR, and TCRdb kept only the in-frame ones, dropping some. Of about 130,000 clones listed, about 78% are singletons. The data are from a study of blood T cell repertoires in COVID-19. Germline CDR1 is LNHNV and CDR2 is YYDKDF (reference sequence). The germline V and J ends were trimmed by 2 bases and 1 base, with 17 bases remaining between them. The CDR3 spans 17 residues. This chain connects TRBV15 to TRBJ2-5, with unresolved D. The sequence was collected from a man aged 55 to 70 who had recovered from COVID-19. The sample comprised peripheral blood. CDR3 bases: TGTGCCACCAGCAGACCTCCCACTTGGGCTTTCCAAGAGACCCAGTACTTC. Encoded protein: CATSRPPTWAFQETQYF. Based on the CDR3 plus reference TRBV15 and TRBJ2-5, the full variable domain is DAMVIQNPRYQVTQFGKPVTLSCSQTLNHNVMYWYQQKSSQAPKLLFHYYDKDFNNEADTPDNFQSRRPNTSFCFLDIRSPGLGDTAMYLCATSRPPTWAFQETQYFGPGTRLLVL.